These 14 T cell receptor beta chains were sequenced from one sample in a study of blood T cells in healthy people across ages. Combining a sample-barcoded 5' primer with a J-beta primer mix, a second PCR ran for roughly 6 to 11 cycles. TCRdb re-derived calls from the 5' RACE reads in MiXCR, one entry per CDR3 protein. The sample contains around 1,500,000 distinct CDR3 sequences, 42% of which appear only once. The sequenced sample consisted of blood. These receptors were obtained from a woman under 30 in good health.

This clonotype was observed a handful of times. The V gene is TRBV5-1, the J gene TRBJ2-7; no firm D call. The CDR3 spans 14 residues. Trimming cost V 0 bases and J 3 bases, with 10 bases left between them. Germline V gives CDR1 SGHRS, CDR2 YFSETQ. CDR3 nucleotide sequence: TGCGCCAGCAGCTTGGGCGGATTCAACTACGAGCAGTACTTC. Residues: CASSLGGFNYEQYF. Full variable domain (remainder filled in from reference TRBV5-1 and TRBJ2-7): KAGVTQTPRYLIKTRGQQVTLSCSPISGHRSVSWYQQTPGQGLQFLFEYFSETQRNKGNFPGRFSGRQFSNSRSEMNVSTLELGDSALYLCASSLGGFNYEQYFGPGTRLTVT.

As DNA, the CDR3 is TGCGCCAGCAGCCAAGATTCGCTTCCGGGAGTGAACCAGCCCCAGCATTTT. This translates into CASSQDSLPGVNQPQHF. The rearrangement links TRBV4-1 to TRBJ1-5; D uncertain. There are 17 residues in the CDR3. Germline CDR1 and CDR2: MGHRA and YSYEKL. V was cut by 0 bases and J by 7 bases, with 19 bases left in between.

The rearrangement joins TRBV20-1 to TRBJ2-3; 12 bases align to TRBD2. The CDR3 is 13 amino acids. From germline, CDR1 is DFQATT and CDR2 SNEGSKA (reference sequence). The J segment lost 7 bases and the V segment lost 6 bases, leaving 5 bases of the junction unmatched. CDR3 loop: CSAASGGAHTQYF. The CDR3 DNA sequence: TGCAGTGCAGCTAGCGGGGGGGCTCATACGCAGTATTTT.

The chain is built from TRBV12-3 or TRBV12-4 and TRBJ2-7, with 10 positions matching TRBD1. The end of the DNA aligns better with TRBJ2-5, so the J call may be wrong. The CDR3 runs to 13 residues. The CDR3 loop reads CASTLGQGETQYF. In DNA, the CDR3 is TGTGCCAGCACTTTGGGACAGGGGGAGACCCAGTACTTC.

This chain uses TRBV25-1 with TRBJ2-1; TRBD1 agrees at 7 bases. The CDR3 is 14 residues long. Germline-derived CDR1 and CDR2 are MGHDK and SYGVNS. Unmatched junction bases numbered 10, after V lost 4 bases and J lost 10 bases. The CDR3 nucleotides read TGTGCCAGCAGTGGATCGAGGGGGCCCCACGAGCAGTTCTTC. The encoded protein is CASSGSRGPHEQFF.

The chain combines TRBV28 with TRBJ1-6; 8 bases map to TRBD1. CDR1 and CDR2 from the germline V gene are MDHEN and SYDVKM. CDR3 size: 16 residues. Trimming at V came to 4 bases and at J to 5 bases, leaving 7 bases not matched to a gene. In DNA, the CDR3 is TGTGCCAGCAGTTCGTCGGGACAGGAGAATAATTCACCCCTCCACTTT. Amino acids: CASSSSGQENNSPLHF.

The chain couples TRBV7-3 to TRBJ2-3; D is undetermined. Trimming removed 7 bases from V and 6 bases from J, with 23 bases in between. The V gene's germline CDR1 is SGHTA and CDR2 FQGTGA. The CDR3 sequence is 16 residues long. CDR3 protein: CASTHGALQALDTQYF. The DNA for the CDR3 is TGTGCCAGCACCCACGGAGCGCTGCAGGCGTTGGATACGCAGTATTTT.

This chain uses TRBV5-1 with TRBJ2-3, with D possibly matching TRBD2 (5 bases). This CDR3 comprises 18 residues. Germline lookup yields CDR1 SGHRS and CDR2 YFSETQ. V was clipped by 0 bases and J by 4 bases, with 21 bases between them. CDR3 sequence: CASSLAKTLLRGADTQYF. The CDR3, as DNA: TGCGCCAGCAGCTTGGCCAAGACACTCCTTCGGGGAGCAGATACGCAGTATTTT.

CDR3 sequence (DNA): TGTACCAGCAGCCCCAAGGGGGTGAGGCTTGTTAGTAGCAATCAGCCCCAGCATTTT. Translation: CTSSPKGVRLVSSNQPQHF. The chain has TRBV7-2 and TRBJ1-5; D may be TRBD1 (6 bases). The CDR3 has 19 residues. The germline V gene encodes CDR1 SGHTA and CDR2 FQGNSA. Trimming stripped 5 bases from V and 0 bases from J, with 23 bases between.

This clonotype has more than one count but fewer than ten. The chain uses TRBV12-3 or TRBV12-4 and TRBJ2-1; D is perhaps TRBD1 (6 bases). V was pared by 3 bases and J by 9 bases, with 18 bases between. There are 15 residues in the CDR3. CDR3 in DNA: TGTGCCAGCAGTTTGGGTAGGGGCAGAGGGGGTGAGCAGTTCTTC. Protein sequence: CASSLGRGRGGEQFF.

V is TRBV7-9 and J is TRBJ2-1; 7 bases fit TRBD1. Germline V lookup: CDR1 SEHNR, CDR2 FQNEAQ (reference sequence). The CDR3 is 15 residues long. Trimming took 6 bases from V and 6 from J; bases not matched to a gene: 11. The CDR3 region is CASSLLPGQSNEQFF. The DNA of the CDR3 is TGTGCCAGCAGTTTATTGCCGGGACAGAGCAATGAGCAGTTCTTC.

The rearrangement joins TRBV4-1 to TRBJ2-7; D is undetermined. Germline V gene lookup returns CDR1 MGHRA and CDR2 YSYEKL. V lost 1 base and J 4 bases, leaving 8 bases between the germline ends. The CDR3 length is 13 residues. The CDR3 loop is CASSQGLDYEQYF. In DNA form, the CDR3 reads TGCGCCAGCAGCCAAGGACTCGATTACGAGCAGTACTTC.

This clonotype was seen only a few times. The CDR3 loop is CASSLSTGQYNEQFF. CDR3 bases: TGTGCCAGCAGCTTAAGCACGGGACAGTACAATGAGCAGTTCTTC. The chain carries TRBV11-2 and TRBJ2-1; 7 bases agree with TRBD1. The CDR3 has 15 residues. Germline V gene lookup returns CDR1 SGHAT and CDR2 FQNNGV. The V gene end was trimmed by 2 bases and the J gene end by 4 bases; junction bases not matched to a gene: 5.

The chain employs TRBV2 and TRBJ2-3; possible D gene TRBD2, 5 bases. There are 14 residues in the CDR3. Germline V gene lookup returns CDR1 SNHLY and CDR2 FYNNEI. Trimming took 7 bases from V and 0 from J, leaving 11 bases between them. The CDR3 DNA is TGTGCCAGCAAGAGCGGCTCTAGCACAGATACGCAGTATTTT. This encodes CASKSGSSTDTQYF.